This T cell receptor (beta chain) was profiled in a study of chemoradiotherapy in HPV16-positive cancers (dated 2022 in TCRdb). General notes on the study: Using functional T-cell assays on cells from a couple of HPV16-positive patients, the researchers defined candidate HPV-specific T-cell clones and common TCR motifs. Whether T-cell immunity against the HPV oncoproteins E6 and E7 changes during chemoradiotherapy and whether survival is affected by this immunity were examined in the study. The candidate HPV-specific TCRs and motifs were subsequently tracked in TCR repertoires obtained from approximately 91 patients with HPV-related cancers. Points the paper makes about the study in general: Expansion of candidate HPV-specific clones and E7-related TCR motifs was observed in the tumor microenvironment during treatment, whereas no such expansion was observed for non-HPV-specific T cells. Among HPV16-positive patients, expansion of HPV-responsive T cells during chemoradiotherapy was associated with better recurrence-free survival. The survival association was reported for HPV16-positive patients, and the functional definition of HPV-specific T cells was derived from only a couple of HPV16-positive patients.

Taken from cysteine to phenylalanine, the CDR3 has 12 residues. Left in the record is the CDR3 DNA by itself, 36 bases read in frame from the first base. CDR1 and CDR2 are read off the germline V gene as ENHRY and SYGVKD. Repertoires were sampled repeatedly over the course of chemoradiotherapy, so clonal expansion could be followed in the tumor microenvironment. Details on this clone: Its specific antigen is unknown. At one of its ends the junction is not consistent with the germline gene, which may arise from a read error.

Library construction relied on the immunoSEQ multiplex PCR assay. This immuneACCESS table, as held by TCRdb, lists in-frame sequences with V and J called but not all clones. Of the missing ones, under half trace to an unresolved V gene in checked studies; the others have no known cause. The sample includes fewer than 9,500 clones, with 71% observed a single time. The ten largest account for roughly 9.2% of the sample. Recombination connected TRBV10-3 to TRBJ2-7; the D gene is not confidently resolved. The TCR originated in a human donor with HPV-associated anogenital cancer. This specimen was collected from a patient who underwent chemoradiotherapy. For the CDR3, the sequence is CAISDASYKQYF. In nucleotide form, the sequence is TGTGCCATCAGTGATGCGAGCTACAAGCAGTACTTC.